The 13 T cell receptor beta chains below were found in one sample sequenced in a study of Ad26.COV2.S vaccination and SARS-CoV-2 variants. The method was immunoSEQ multiplex PCR; TCRdb's version includes in-frame clones alone and lacks a portion of them. This sample has hundreds of thousands of clones, with more than 80% found just once. As to treatment: over 15 received Ad26.COV2.S at low or high dose, single or two shots; five or six received placebo; per-sample allocation not given. After the first vaccine or placebo injection, samples were drawn on day 63. The starting material was peripheral blood, obtained in a trial of Ad26.COV2.S vaccine versus placebo. The receptors stem from a person aged 18-65 years who received the Ad26.COV2.S COVID-19 vaccine or a placebo.

The chain carries TRBV6-6 and TRBJ1-6; perhaps TRBD1 as D (6 bases). The ends were cut back, 5 bases at V and 5 bases at J, with 13 bases in the middle. The CDR3 sequence is 15 residues long. The germline V gene has CDR1 MNHNY and CDR2 SVGAGI (reference sequence). CDR3 bases: TGTGCCAGCAGTGACAACAGGGTTCATAATTCACCCCTCCACTTT. Its translation: CASSDNRVHNSPLHF.

The rearrangement links TRBV6-5 to TRBJ2-5; the match to TRBD1 covers 12 bases. V shed 6 bases, J shed 4 bases, and the junction held 6 bases outside the gene matches. This CDR3 spans 15 amino acids. The germline V gene has CDR1 MNHEY and CDR2 SVGAGI. CDR3 sequence reads: CASRMGQGAGETQYF. In DNA form, the CDR3 reads TGTGCCAGCAGAATGGGACAGGGGGCCGGAGAGACCCAGTACTTC.

The rearrangement joins TRBV4-1 to TRBJ1-1; the D is unclear. With 4 bases removed from V and 3 bases from J, the gap between germline ends came to 30 bases. CDR3 length: 20 amino acids. Germline CDR1 reads MGHRA; CDR2 reads YSYEKL. The CDR3 here is CASSPREGRVGVPEDTEAFF. CDR3 nucleotides: TGCGCCAGCAGCCCAAGAGAGGGAAGAGTTGGAGTTCCGGAGGACACTGAAGCTTTCTTT.

This chain joins TRBV3-1 (or the pseudogene TRBV3-2) and TRBJ2-1; 9 bases are a match to TRBD2. Germline V lookup: CDR1 LGHDT, CDR2 YNNKEL (reference sequence). The length of the CDR3 is 16 residues. The J segment lost 0 bases and the V segment lost 4 bases, leaving 4 bases of the junction unmatched. CDR3 DNA sequence: TGTGCCAGCAGCCGCGAGACTAGCGGCTCCTACAATGAGCAGTTCTTC. Translating gives CASSRETSGSYNEQFF.

The rearrangement joins TRBV3-1 (or the pseudogene TRBV3-2) to TRBJ2-3, with TRBD2 matching 14 bases. The CDR3 totals 17 residues. Germline loops: CDR1 LGHDT, CDR2 YNNKEL (reference sequence). The V segment lost 4 bases and the J segment 2 bases; nucleotides outside the gene matches: 5. Here the CDR3 reads CASSPGLAGGSTDTQYF. In DNA, the CDR3 is TGTGCCAGCAGCCCTGGACTAGCGGGAGGCTCCACAGATACGCAGTATTTT.

The J gene is TRBJ1-2, the V gene TRBV4-3; a weak D match, TRBD1 (6 bases). V was pared by 4 bases and J by 5 bases, with 20 bases between. The CDR3 runs 16 residues. Germline CDR1 LGHNA, CDR2 YSLEER. DNA for the CDR3: TGCGCCAGCAGCCGCACAGGCCCACAGGGCTCATATGGCTACACCTTC. Its protein is CASSRTGPQGSYGYTF.

This chain links TRBV3-1 (or the pseudogene TRBV3-2) with TRBJ1-1; perhaps TRBD1 as D (5 bases). The germline V gene encodes CDR1 LGHDT and CDR2 YNNKEL (reference sequence). V was clipped by 4 bases and J by 1 base, with 13 bases between them. The CDR3 covers 15 residues. CDR3 amino acids: CASSPLGLWNTEAFF. CDR3 in DNA: TGTGCCAGCAGCCCATTGGGACTGTGGAACACTGAAGCTTTCTTT.

This chain links TRBV15 with TRBJ1-5; no definite D call. The V and J ends lost 0 bases and 9 bases respectively, with 9 bases between them. The length of the CDR3 is 13 residues. Germline V gene lookup returns CDR1 LNHNV and CDR2 YYDKDF (reference sequence). The CDR3: CATSRDRVGPQHF. CDR3 nucleotide sequence: TGTGCCACCAGCAGAGATAGGGTTGGGCCCCAGCATTTT.

CDR3: CASSLWSSGGNTIYF. The CDR3 DNA reads as TGTGCCAGCAGCTTATGGTCGTCAGGAGGAAACACCATATATTTT. V gene TRBV7-6 combines with J gene TRBJ1-3; D ambiguous. Per germline, CDR1 SGHVS and CDR2 FNYEAQ. The CDR3 is 15 amino acids. V shed 2 bases and J shed 4 bases, with 12 bases lying between them.

The V gene is TRBV14, the J gene TRBJ1-2; D uncertain. Germline lookup yields CDR1 SGHDN and CDR2 FVKESK. Trimming shortened V by 2 bases and J by 2 bases, and 6 bases separated the two germline ends. This CDR3 comprises 13 residues. The CDR3 DNA follows: TGTGCCAGCAGCCAACTGGTCAACTATGGCTACACCTTC. Its translation is CASSQLVNYGYTF. The full variable domain, its missing parts supplied by reference TRBV14 and TRBJ1-2, is EAGVTQFPSHSVIEKGQTVTLRCDPISGHDNLYWYRRVMGKEIKFLLHFVKESKQDESGMPNNRFLAERTGGTYSTLKVQPAELEDSGVYFCASSQLVNYGYTFGSGTRLTVV.

Details on this clone: The same CDR3 can be traced to other DNA sequences in this sample. For the CDR3, the DNA is TGTGCCAGCAGTCCCGGTTATTCCTACGAGCAGTACTTC. This gives the protein CASSPGYSYEQYF. This chain joins TRBV6-5 and TRBJ2-7, with D uncertain. Trimming shortened V by 5 bases and J by 1 base, and 9 bases separated the two germline ends. The CDR3 loop spans 13 amino acids. The germline V gene encodes CDR1 MNHEY and CDR2 SVGAGI.

This rearrangement joins TRBV9 to TRBJ2-5; 7 bases match TRBD2. This CDR3 has 15 residues. The trim removed 2 bases at V and 1 base at J, leaving 5 bases unmatched. CDR1 is SGDLS, CDR2 YYNGEE, per germline. CDR3 residues: CASSVSWGGQETQYF. CDR3 nucleotides: TGTGCCAGCAGCGTTTCGTGGGGGGGCCAAGAGACCCAGTACTTC.

This clone was picked up one time. The chain uses TRBV6-5 and TRBJ1-1; TRBD1 agrees at 10 bases. V dropped 11 bases and J dropped 7; count of bases not matched to a gene: 16. The germline V gene has CDR1 MNHEY and CDR2 SVGAGI. This CDR3 contains 15 residues. The CDR3, as DNA: TGTGCCGCAGGGTTCCCGACAGGGGGCGCGGGTGAAGCTTTCTTT. It specifies CAAGFPTGGAGEAFF.